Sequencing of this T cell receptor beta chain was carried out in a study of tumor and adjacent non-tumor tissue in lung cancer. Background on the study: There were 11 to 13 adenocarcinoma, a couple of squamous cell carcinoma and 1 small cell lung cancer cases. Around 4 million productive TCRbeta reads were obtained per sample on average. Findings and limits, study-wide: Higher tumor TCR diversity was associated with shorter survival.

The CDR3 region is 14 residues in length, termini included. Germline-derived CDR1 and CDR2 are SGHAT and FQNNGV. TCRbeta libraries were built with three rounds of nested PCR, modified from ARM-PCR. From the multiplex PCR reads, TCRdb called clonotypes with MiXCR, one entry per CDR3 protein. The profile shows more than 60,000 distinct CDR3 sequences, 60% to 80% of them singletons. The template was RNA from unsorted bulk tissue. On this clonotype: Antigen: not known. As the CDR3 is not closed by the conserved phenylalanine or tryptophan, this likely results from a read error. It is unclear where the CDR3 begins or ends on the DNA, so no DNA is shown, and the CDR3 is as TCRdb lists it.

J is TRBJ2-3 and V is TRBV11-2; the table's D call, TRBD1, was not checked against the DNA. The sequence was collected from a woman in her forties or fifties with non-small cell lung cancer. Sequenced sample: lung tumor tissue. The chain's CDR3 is CASSLVGTKDTRYL.